This TCR beta chain comes out of a study of identical twins. This clonotype was picked up many times. Its matching antigen is unknown. Losses at the gene ends were 3 bases for V and 7 bases for J; bases not matched to a gene: 7. CDR1 LGHDT and CDR2 YNNKEL come from the germline V gene (reference sequence). The CDR3 extends over 15 amino acids. Overall study findings and caveats: Rather than following the same donors, the conclusions depended on cross-sectional statistical analysis. Beta out-of-frame sequences showed weaker excess sharing between twins.

TCRdb fed the 5' RACE reads into MiXCR, producing one record per CDR3 protein. The sample has fewer than 250,000 distinct CDR3 sequences, approximately 8% seen once. This sample also appeared in a second study, on yellow fever vaccine responses in identical twins.

The TCR originated in a woman aged 18-30 years in good health. Sequences were obtained from CD8+ T cells sorted from blood. V is TRBV3-1 and J is TRBJ2-1; 9 bases are shared with TRBD1. This CDR3 reads CASSQWDREKNEQFF. CDR3 in DNA: TGTGCCAGCAGCCAGTGGGACAGGGAAAAGAATGAGCAGTTCTTC.